This T cell receptor (beta chain) was retrieved from a study of blood T cell repertoires in COVID-19. Authors' analysis steps: Scientists estimated how many nucleated cells there were by amplifying reference gene primers. Assay used: immunoSEQ multiplex PCR; TCRdb lists only in-frame clones, some missing. V, J and clone size reflect that table, while D and trimming were determined from the DNA. The data hold under 150,000 clones, with 75% to 90% observed a single time. All enrollees were about 18 to 89 years old and from some 24 US areas. The V end lost 5 bases, the J end lost 5 bases, and 12 bases lay between the germline ends. Germline V gene sequence: CDR1 SGHAT, CDR2 FQNNGV. This CDR3 contains 13 residues.

The TCR sequence derives from a man between 25 and 39 years old who had recovered from COVID-19. Sequencing was done on a sample of PBMCs or T cells enriched from blood (not recorded which). This chain joins TRBV11-2 and TRBJ1-1, with D unresolved. CDR3 bases: TGTGCCAGCAGCAAAGACGGGAGGACTGAAGCTTTCTTT. It is translated as CASSKDGRTEAFF.